The source of this T cell receptor beta chain is a study of T-cell memory formation after mild COVID-19. Study-wide context: TCR clusters largely stayed donor specific.

There are a few counts of this clonotype. A single record per CDR3 protein comes from TCRdb applying MiXCR to the 5' RACE reads. The table has 200,000 to 250,000 distinct CDR3 sequences, 15% to 17% seen once; the top ten hold around 2%. Per germline, CDR1 LNHDA and CDR2 SQIVND (reference sequence). The CDR3 totals 13 residues. V lost 6 bases and J 2 bases, leaving 5 bases between the germline ends. The chain recombines TRBV19 with TRBJ2-6; possibly TRBD1 for D (5 bases). This clonotype was sampled from an adult woman who had mild COVID-19 (a few samples of this study predate the infection). Cell type and time point are not known. The specimen sequenced was PBMCs or a T cell subset sorted from them (not recorded which). Written as DNA, the CDR3 is TGTGCCAGTAGCAGGGCTGGGGCCAACGTCCTGACTTTC. It codes for CASSRAGANVLTF.